These T cell receptor beta chains were read from a single sample in a study of CD8 T cells in ankylosing spondylitis. TCRdb used MiXCR to reprocess the 5' RACE reads, holding one entry per CDR3 protein. The sample consists of roughly 40,000 distinct CDR3 sequences, 4% of them appearing once. Material: blood, either unsorted or a sorted T cell fraction (not recorded which). These TCRs come from a female donor with ankylosing spondylitis or in good health (not recorded which). Each CDR3 is given with its conserved first and last residue. The D gene is left open where the match is weak. Size is stated as how often the clone was seen (once, few, many) or a class if it is expanded.

size,D,J,V,CDR3,DNA
many,-,TRBJ2-3,TRBV9,CASSVESGSTDTQYF,TGTGCCAGCAGCGTAGAATCAGGGAGCACAGATACGCAGTATTTT
many,-,TRBJ1-2,TRBV21-1,CASSKRATGETGGYTF,TGTGCCAGCAGCAAAAGGGCGACAGGGGAGACGGGTGGCTACACCTTC
many,TRBD1,TRBJ2-2,TRBV9,CASSMTGGHTGELFF,TGTGCCAGCAGCATGACAGGGGGCCACACCGGGGAGCTGTTTTTT
many,TRBD1,TRBJ2-3,TRBV9,CASSLFDRGLTDTQYF,TGTGCCAGCAGCCTCTTCGACAGGGGGCTCACAGATACGCAGTATTTT
many,-,TRBJ1-4,TRBV9,CASSVGAATNEKLFF,TGTGCCAGCAGCGTAGGGGCAGCAACTAATGAAAAACTGTTTTTT
many,TRBD1,TRBJ2-2,TRBV9,CASSSRTGSTGELFF,TGTGCCAGCAGCTCGCGGACAGGTTCCACCGGGGAGCTGTTTTTT
many,TRBD1,TRBJ1-1,TRBV9,CASSDGAGGDTEAFF,TGTGCCAGCAGCGATGGGGCAGGGGGAGACACTGAAGCTTTCTTT
many,-,TRBJ2-3,TRBV9,CASSGTSSHTDTQYF,TGTGCCAGCAGCGGCACCAGTTCACACACAGATACGCAGTATTTT
few,-,TRBJ1-1,TRBV9,CASSATDLNTEAFF,TGTGCCAGCAGCGCCACAGATCTGAACACTGAAGCTTTCTTT
many,-,TRBJ1-6,TRBV9,CASKRGEGSPLHF,TGTGCCAGCAAAAGAGGGGAGGGTTCACCCCTCCACTTT
many,-,TRBJ2-7,TRBV9,CASSNLGQPGEQYF,TGTGCCAGCAGCAATCTTGGACAGCCCGGCGAGCAGTACTTC
many,TRBD1,TRBJ1-5,TRBV9,CASSVGTGSNQPQHF,TGTGCCAGCAGCGTAGGGACAGGGAGCAATCAGCCCCAGCATTTT
many,TRBD2,TRBJ2-7,TRBV9,CASSSGEVSYEQYF,TGTGCCAGCAGCAGCGGGGAGGTCAGCTACGAGCAGTACTTC
many,-,TRBJ1-1,TRBV9,CASSVAGTSAEAFF,TGTGCCAGCAGCGTAGCAGGAACATCCGCTGAAGCTTTCTTT
many,-,TRBJ1-2,TRBV9,CASSVLSGDYGYTF,TGTGCCAGCAGCGTGTTATCAGGGGACTATGGCTACACCTTC
many,-,TRBJ2-3,TRBV9,CASSVAGGLNTDTQYF,TGTGCCAGCAGCGTAGCTGGAGGGTTGAACACAGATACGCAGTATTTT